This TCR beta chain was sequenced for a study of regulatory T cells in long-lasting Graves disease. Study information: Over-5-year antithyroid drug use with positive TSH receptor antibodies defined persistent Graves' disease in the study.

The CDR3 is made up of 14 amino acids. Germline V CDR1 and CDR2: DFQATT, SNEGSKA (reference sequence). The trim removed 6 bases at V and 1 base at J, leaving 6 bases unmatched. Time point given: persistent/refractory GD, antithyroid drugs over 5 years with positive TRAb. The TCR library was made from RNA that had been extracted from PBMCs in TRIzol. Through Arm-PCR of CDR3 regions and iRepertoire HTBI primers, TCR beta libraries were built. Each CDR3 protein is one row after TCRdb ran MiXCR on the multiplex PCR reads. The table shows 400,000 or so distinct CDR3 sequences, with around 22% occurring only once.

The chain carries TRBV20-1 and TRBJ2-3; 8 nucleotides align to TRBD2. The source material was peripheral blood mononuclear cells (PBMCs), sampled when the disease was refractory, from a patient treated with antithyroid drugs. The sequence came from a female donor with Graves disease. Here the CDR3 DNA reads TGCAGTGCCCTCAGCGGGAGAGGCACAGATACGCAGTATTTT. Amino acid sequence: CSALSGRGTDTQYF.